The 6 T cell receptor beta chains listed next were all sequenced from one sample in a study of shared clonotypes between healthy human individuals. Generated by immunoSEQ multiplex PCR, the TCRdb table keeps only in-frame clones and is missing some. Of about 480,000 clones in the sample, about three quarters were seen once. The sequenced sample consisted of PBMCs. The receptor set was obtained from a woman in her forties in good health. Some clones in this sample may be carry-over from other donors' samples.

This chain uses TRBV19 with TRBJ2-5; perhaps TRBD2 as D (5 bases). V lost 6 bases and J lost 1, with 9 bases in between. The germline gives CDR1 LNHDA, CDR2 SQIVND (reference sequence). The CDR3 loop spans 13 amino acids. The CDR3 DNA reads TGTGCCAGTAGGGTAGAGGGCCAAGAGACCCAGTACTTC. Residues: CASRVEGQETQYF.

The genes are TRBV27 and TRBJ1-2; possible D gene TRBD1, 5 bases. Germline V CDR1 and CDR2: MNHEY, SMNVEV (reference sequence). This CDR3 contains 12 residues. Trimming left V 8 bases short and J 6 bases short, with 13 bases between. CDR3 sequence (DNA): TGTGCCAGCTTTGGGGGGAGAGATGGCTACACCTTC. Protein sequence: CASFGGRDGYTF.

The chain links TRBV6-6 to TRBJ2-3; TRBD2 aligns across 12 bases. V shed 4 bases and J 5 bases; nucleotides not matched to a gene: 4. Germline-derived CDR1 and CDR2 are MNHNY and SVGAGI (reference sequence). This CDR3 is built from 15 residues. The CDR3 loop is CASSSTSGREDTQYF. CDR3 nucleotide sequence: TGTGCCAGCAGTTCGACTAGCGGGAGAGAAGATACGCAGTATTTT.

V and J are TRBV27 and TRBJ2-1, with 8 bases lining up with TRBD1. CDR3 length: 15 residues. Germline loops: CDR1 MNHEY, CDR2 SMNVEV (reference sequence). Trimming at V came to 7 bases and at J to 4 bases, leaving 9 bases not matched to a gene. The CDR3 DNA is TGTGCCAGCACCATCGACAGGGGAAGTTACAATGAGCAGTTCTTC. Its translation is CASTIDRGSYNEQFF.

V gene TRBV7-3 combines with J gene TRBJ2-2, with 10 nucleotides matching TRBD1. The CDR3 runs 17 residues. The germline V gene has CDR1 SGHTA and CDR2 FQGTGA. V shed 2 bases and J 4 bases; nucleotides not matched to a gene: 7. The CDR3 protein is CASSLPVRDRGTGELFF. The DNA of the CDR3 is TGTGCCAGCAGCTTACCCGTCCGGGACAGGGGCACCGGGGAGCTGTTTTTT.

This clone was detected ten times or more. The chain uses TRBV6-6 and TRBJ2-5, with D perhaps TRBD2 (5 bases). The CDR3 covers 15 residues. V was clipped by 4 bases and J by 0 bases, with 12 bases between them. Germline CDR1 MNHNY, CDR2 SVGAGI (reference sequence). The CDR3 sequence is CASSSEGLYQETQYF. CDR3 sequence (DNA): TGTGCCAGCAGTTCCGAGGGTCTGTACCAAGAGACCCAGTACTTC.